This entry lists 7 T cell receptor beta chains sequenced from one sample in a study of graft-versus-host responses after intestinal transplantation. These receptors lack a known antigen. Clones were read by immunoSEQ multiplex PCR, and TCRdb kept only the in-frame ones, dropping some. The sample consists of some 130,000 clones, more than 90% of them appearing once. The sequences come from unstimulated CD4+ T cells sorted from spleen or lymph node cells, collected before intestinal transplant. The receptors originated from a human donor who received an intestinal transplant.

The V gene is TRBV15, the J gene TRBJ1-3; TRBD1 matches 7 bases. The V gene end was trimmed by 6 bases and the J gene end by 0 bases; junction bases not matched to a gene: 8. The CDR3 covers 16 residues. Germline V lookup: CDR1 LNHNV, CDR2 YYDKDF (reference sequence). The CDR3 reads CATSPRTGLSGNTIYF. The CDR3 region has the DNA TGTGCCACCAGTCCAAGGACAGGACTCTCTGGAAACACCATATATTTT.

The chain recombines TRBV5-1 with TRBJ2-3; either TRBD1 or TRBD2 may supply D (5 bases each). Germline V lookup: CDR1 SGHRS, CDR2 YFSETQ. The CDR3 is 16 residues long. Trimming took 4 bases from V and 5 from J, leaving 20 bases between them. The CDR3 here is CASSPLSRVAIDTQYF. DNA of the CDR3: TGCGCCAGCAGCCCACTCTCCAGGGTAGCGATAGATACGCAGTATTTT.

This clone was seen just once. The J gene is TRBJ1-2, the V gene TRBV5-1; 8 nucleotides match TRBD1. The germline V gene encodes CDR1 SGHRS and CDR2 YFSETQ. The CDR3 runs 14 residues. V lost 0 bases to trimming and J lost 3 bases; unmatched junction nucleotides: 1. CDR3 in amino acids: CASSLDRGYYGYTF. The CDR3 DNA is TGCGCCAGCAGCTTGGACAGGGGGTACTATGGCTACACCTTC.

J is TRBJ2-7 and V is TRBV29-1; D is perhaps TRBD1 (7 bases). V shed 5 bases and J shed 0 bases, with 14 bases lying between them. Germline CDR1 reads SQVTM; CDR2 reads ANQGSEA. This CDR3 spans 14 amino acids. In DNA form, the CDR3 reads TGCAGCGTTAGGGGGCGGGGATACTCCTACGAGCAGTACTTC. Its translation is CSVRGRGYSYEQYF.

This clone was detected only once. The chain joins TRBV27 to TRBJ2-7; no clear D gene. Germline CDR1 reads MNHEY; CDR2 reads SMNVEV (reference sequence). V was clipped by 6 bases and J by 2 bases, with 11 bases between them. The CDR3 runs to 13 residues. The CDR3 nucleotides are TGTGCCAGCAGGCCTCTTGGGACCTACGAGCAGTACTTC. This codes for CASRPLGTYEQYF.

This chain uses TRBV6-6 with TRBJ1-2; tentative D call: TRBD1 (6 bases). This CDR3 region has 13 residues. Germline CDR1 and CDR2: MNHNY and SVGAGI (reference sequence). Trimming took off 5 bases at V and 4 bases at J, with 11 bases between the two ends. The CDR3 region is CASSPWTAYGYTF. The DNA of the CDR3 is TGTGCCAGCAGTCCCTGGACAGCCTATGGCTACACCTTC.

The rearrangement joins TRBV5-1 to TRBJ2-5; 8 nucleotides agree with TRBD2. The V gene end was trimmed by 7 bases and the J gene end by 1 base; junction bases not matched to a gene: 3. This CDR3 is 13 amino acids long. The V gene's germline CDR1 is SGHRS and CDR2 YFSETQ. The CDR3 DNA follows: TGCGCCAGCCAGCGGGGGACCCAAGAGACCCAGTACTTC. This sequence encodes CASQRGTQETQYF.